This T cell receptor (beta chain) was found in a study of beta chain features in type 1 diabetes. Across the whole study: The number of sorted cells examined across all samples was approximately 100 million. Study observations and caveats: Shorter templates might be favored by PCR, and equally so in patients and in controls. Moderate but significant shortening of TCRB CDR3s was recorded in all four CD4+ subsets from Type 1 diabetes patients. The cDNA sequencing approach could over-represent high-TCR-expressing cells.

As to this clone: What it binds is unknown.

The entirety of the isolated RNA underwent reverse transcription, so expressed TCRB transcripts were sequenced. Sequenced naive, central memory and regulatory T cell samples produced an average of about 3.6 million reads. The repertoire was sequenced with immunoSEQ multiplex PCR; TCRdb's copy has only in-frame clones and lacks some. The sample lists about 180,000 clones, over 6% occurring once. The germline V gene encodes CDR1 SQVTM and CDR2 ANQGSEA. V was clipped by 6 bases and J by 4 bases, with 24 bases between them. The length of the CDR3 is 16 residues. The source material was central memory CD4+ T cells from blood. The chain uses TRBV29-1 and TRBJ1-1; tentative D call: TRBD1 (6 bases). This clonotype was sampled from a man younger than 35 with type 1 diabetes. In nucleotides, the CDR3 is TGCAGCGTCCAACAGGGATATAGGGTATCCGGCACTGAAGCTTTCTTT. This gives the protein CSVQQGYRVSGTEAFF. The whole variable domain, filled in from reference TRBV29-1 and TRBJ1-1, reads SAVISQKPSRDICQRGTSLTIQCQVDSQVTMMFWYRQQPGQSLTLIATANQGSEATYESGFVIDKFPISRPNLTFSTLTVSNMSPEDSSIYLCSVQQGYRVSGTEAFFGQGTRLTVV.